One sample yielded the 24 T cell receptor beta chains listed below, sequenced in a study of T cell responses to AZD1222 COVID-19 vaccine. Generated by immunoSEQ multiplex PCR, the TCRdb table keeps only in-frame clones and is missing some. The sample lists approximately 140,000 clones; 92% were seen once. The material sequenced was peripheral blood, taken 28 days after the second AZD1222 dose. The receptors were gathered from an adult who received the AZD1222 COVID-19 vaccine.

CDR3 amino acids: CASSLGQGAGYGSFF. As DNA, the CDR3 is TGTGCCAGCAGCTTAGGACAGGGGGCGGGATATGGGTCTTTCTTT. This chain uses TRBV7-3 with TRBJ1-1, with 11 positions matching TRBD1. V trimming: 2 bases; J trimming: 12 bases; junction bases outside the gene matches: 11. The CDR3 covers 15 residues. Per germline, CDR1 SGHTA and CDR2 FQGTGA.

The chain joins TRBV5-1 to TRBJ2-7; 8 bases agree with TRBD2. CDR3 length: 15 amino acids. With 0 bases clipped from V and 5 bases from J, the junction kept 7 bases outside the gene matches. Germline V gives CDR1 SGHRS, CDR2 YFSETQ. CDR3 DNA sequence: TGCGCCAGCAGCTTGGCAAGCGGGAGTGTCGACGAGCAGTACTTC. Protein product: CASSLASGSVDEQYF.

This clone appeared once. V and J are TRBV9 and TRBJ1-6; D remains ambiguous. The CDR3 sequence is 16 residues long. Germline CDR1 SGDLS, CDR2 YYNGEE. Trimming shortened V by 3 bases and J by 4 bases, and 14 bases separated the two germline ends. CDR3 DNA sequence: TGTGCCAGCAGCGCATACCCGGACGGATATAATTCACCCCTCCACTTT. Translation gives CASSAYPDGYNSPLHF.

The V and J genes are TRBV18 and TRBJ2-7, with unresolved D. CDR1 and CDR2 (germline): KGHSH, LQKENI. V lost 0 bases to trimming and J lost 0 bases, with 6 bases between them. The CDR3 is 14 amino acids. DNA for the CDR3: TGTGCCAGCTCACCACCGGCGGCCTCCTACGAGCAGTACTTC. Amino acid sequence: CASSPPAASYEQYF.

The gene calls are TRBV5-1 and TRBJ1-2, with TRBD1 matching 7 bases. This CDR3 is 14 amino acids long. V dropped 4 bases and J dropped 3; count of bases not matched to a gene: 6. From germline, CDR1 is SGHRS and CDR2 YFSETQ. The CDR3 nucleotides are TGCGCCAGCAGCCCCGGACAGGATTACTATGGCTACACCTTC. It specifies CASSPGQDYYGYTF.

This chain links TRBV13 with TRBJ2-1; TRBD2 might be the D (5 bases). The length of the CDR3 is 17 residues. Germline lookup yields CDR1 PRHDT and CDR2 FYEKMQ (reference sequence). V was pared by 3 bases and J by 0 bases, with 15 bases between. The CDR3 DNA sequence: TGTGCCAGCAGCTTCCCCAGCAGCGGAAGCTCCTACAATGAGCAGTTCTTC. Residues: CASSFPSSGSSYNEQFF.

This chain joins TRBV6-5 and TRBJ1-6; D is undetermined. Trimming removed 2 bases from V and 8 bases from J, with 16 bases in between. The germline CDR1 and CDR2 sequences are MNHEY and SVGAGI. There are 16 residues in the CDR3. The CDR3 DNA reads TGTGCCAGCAGTTACCTCGCAGGATCAAGGGATTCACCCCTCCACTTT. This translates into CASSYLAGSRDSPLHF.

This chain links TRBV2 with TRBJ2-3, with 13 bases that match TRBD2. V lost 3 bases and J lost 5; bases outside the gene matches: 5. This CDR3 contains 16 residues. Germline V gene lookup returns CDR1 SNHLY and CDR2 FYNNEI. CDR3 residues: CASSDRLAGGEDTQYF. DNA of the CDR3: TGTGCCAGCAGTGATAGACTAGCGGGAGGTGAAGATACGCAGTATTTT.

The chain recombines TRBV24-1 with TRBJ2-3, with TRBD1 as a possible D gene (5 bases). CDR3 length: 16 residues. V shed 4 bases and J shed 0 bases, with 13 bases lying between them. The germline CDR1 and CDR2 sequences are KGHDR and SFDVKD. This chain's CDR3 is CATSDARTRSTDTQYF. CDR3 bases: TGTGCCACCAGTGACGCCCGGACACGGAGCACAGATACGCAGTATTTT.

This clone appeared once. The chain links TRBV9 to TRBJ1-3, with D perhaps matching TRBD1 (6 bases). The CDR3 covers 15 residues. The germline V and J ends were trimmed by 0 bases and 3 bases, with 10 bases remaining between them. Per germline, CDR1 SGDLS and CDR2 YYNGEE. CDR3 residues: CASSVVGASGNTIYF. The CDR3 nucleotides read TGTGCCAGCAGCGTAGTGGGGGCTAGTGGAAACACCATATATTTT.

The chain couples TRBV30 to TRBJ1-3; D may be TRBD1 (6 bases). Trimming cost V 3 bases and J 4 bases, with 16 bases left between them. Germline lookup yields CDR1 GTSNPN and CDR2 SVGIG (reference sequence). The CDR3 has 15 amino acids. CDR3 sequence (DNA): TGTGCCTGGAGAAAACAGGGAGGTGGAGGAAACACCATATATTTT. It translates to CAWRKQGGGGNTIYF.

The genes are TRBV12-2 and TRBJ1-6; the D call TRBD1 from the table was never checked on the DNA. TRBV12-2 constitutes a pseudogene. The CDR3 runs 16 residues. CDR3 DNA: TGTGCAAGTCGCTGTAGCCCGGGACAGGGGAATTCACCCCTCCACTTT. This codes for CASRCSPGQGNSPLHF.

The rearrangement uses TRBV20-1 and TRBJ2-7; TRBD1 might be the D (6 bases). Per germline, CDR1 DFQATT and CDR2 SNEGSKA (reference sequence). The V end lost 3 bases, the J end lost 1 base, and 16 bases lay between the germline ends. The CDR3 sequence is 15 residues long. The CDR3 loop is CSASRTADISYEQYF. DNA of the CDR3: TGCAGTGCTAGTAGGACAGCCGATATATCCTACGAGCAGTACTTC.

The chain couples TRBV30 to TRBJ1-6; D is perhaps TRBD1 (6 bases). The V gene's germline CDR1 is GTSNPN and CDR2 SVGIG (reference sequence). The CDR3 runs 13 residues. Deletions cut 3 bases from V and 7 bases from J, with 10 bases between. The CDR3 DNA reads TGTGCCTGGAGCCTAACAGGGAATTCACCCCTCCACTTT. Amino acid sequence: CAWSLTGNSPLHF.

This clone was observed many times. The gene calls are TRBV6-5 and TRBJ1-4; perhaps TRBD1 as D (6 bases). The germline V and J ends were trimmed by 6 bases and 7 bases, with 15 bases remaining between them. Germline-derived CDR1 and CDR2 are MNHEY and SVGAGI. The CDR3 has 14 residues. The CDR3 here is CASSLTGFFEKLFF. CDR3 bases: TGTGCCAGCAGCCTGACAGGCTTTTTTGAAAAACTGTTTTTT.

This chain joins TRBV7-9 and TRBJ2-7; D possibly uses TRBD1 or TRBD2 (6 bases each). This CDR3 comprises 14 residues. Trimming took 3 bases from V and 3 from J, leaving 12 bases between them. Germline loops: CDR1 SEHNR, CDR2 FQNEAQ (reference sequence). The CDR3 region is CASSLGGLIYEQYV. The CDR3 DNA is TGTGCCAGCAGCTTGGGGGGCCTAATCTACGAGCAGTACGTC.

The chain links TRBV9 to TRBJ2-2; D perhaps matches TRBD1 (6 bases). Trimming removed 0 bases at V and 4 bases at J, with 10 bases between. Looked up from germline, CDR1 is SGDLS and CDR2 is YYNGEE. The length of the CDR3 is 15 residues. The CDR3 sequence is CASSVVGGSTGELFF. The DNA of the CDR3 is TGTGCCAGCAGCGTAGTAGGGGGAAGCACCGGGGAGCTGTTTTTT.

This chain's CDR3 is CASSSHRGPAGELFF. The CDR3 DNA sequence: TGTGCCAGCAGTTCCCACAGGGGGCCCGCCGGGGAGCTGTTTTTT. V is TRBV6-6 and J is TRBJ2-2; 9 bases align to TRBD1. Germline values: CDR1 MNHNY, CDR2 SVGAGI (reference sequence). The CDR3 extends over 15 amino acids. Losses at the gene ends were 4 bases for V and 6 bases for J; bases not matched to a gene: 6.

The rearrangement links TRBV9 to TRBJ2-2; TRBD2 is a possible D gene (6 bases). V lost 2 bases and J lost 11, with 10 bases in between. The CDR3 runs to 12 residues. Germline CDR1 and CDR2: SGDLS and YYNGEE. CDR3 sequence reads: CASSVGGTELFF. The DNA of the CDR3 is TGTGCCAGCAGCGTGGGGGGAACAGAGCTGTTTTTT.

The chain carries TRBV27 and TRBJ1-2; perhaps TRBD1 as D (6 bases). This CDR3 has 13 amino acids. The germline V gene encodes CDR1 MNHEY and CDR2 SMNVEV (reference sequence). V lost 6 bases and J 8 bases, leaving 16 bases between the germline ends. The chain's CDR3 is CASRAGDRRGYTF. In DNA, the CDR3 is TGTGCCAGCAGGGCGGGAGACAGGAGAGGCTACACCTTC.

J is TRBJ2-7 and V is TRBV7-6; 7 bases match TRBD2. V lost 8 bases to trimming and J lost 3 bases; unmatched junction nucleotides: 7. CDR1 and CDR2 (germline): SGHVS, FNYEAQ. The CDR3 is made up of 13 amino acids. The CDR3 bases are TGTGCCAGCCGCGAGCCGGGGGGCTACGAGCAGTACTTC. It codes for CASREPGGYEQYF.

The rearrangement uses TRBV27 and TRBJ1-5, with D perhaps TRBD1 (6 bases). With 2 bases removed from V and 7 bases from J, the gap between germline ends came to 12 bases. Germline-derived CDR1 and CDR2 are MNHEY and SMNVEV (reference sequence). The CDR3 length is 14 residues. Here the CDR3 reads CASSLRGSRQPQHF. CDR3 bases: TGTGCCAGCAGTTTAAGGGGGTCCCGACAGCCCCAGCATTTT.

The chain employs TRBV7-2 and TRBJ1-1; D unresolved. The CDR3 covers 14 residues. Germline V gene sequence: CDR1 SGHTA, CDR2 FQGNSA. The V gene lost 5 bases and the J gene lost 0 bases, with 10 bases spanning the gap. The CDR3 is CASSPSQLNTEAFF. CDR3 in DNA: TGTGCCAGCAGCCCAAGCCAGTTGAACACTGAAGCTTTCTTT.

Only one count was recorded for this clone. The chain is built from TRBV7-2 and TRBJ2-2; 8 bases match TRBD1. Germline lookup yields CDR1 SGHTA and CDR2 FQGNSA. CDR3 length equals 16 residues. After removal of 3 bases from V and 1 base from J, the junction contained 4 bases not matched to a gene. CDR3 sequence reads: CASSLSGTGNTGELFF. CDR3 sequence (DNA): TGTGCCAGCAGCTTGTCCGGGACAGGGAACACCGGGGAGCTGTTTTTT.